These 31 T cell receptor beta chains share one sample of origin, sequenced in a study of Ad26.COV2.S vaccination and SARS-CoV-2 variants. Treatment of the sample: about 20 received Ad26.COV2.S at low or high dose, single or two shots; five or six received placebo; per-sample allocation not given. After the first vaccine or placebo injection, samples were drawn on day 63. Assay used: immunoSEQ multiplex PCR; TCRdb lists only in-frame clones, some missing. Among 350,000 to 500,000 clones listed, around 90% were seen once. This specimen was peripheral blood, taken in a trial of Ad26.COV2.S vaccine versus placebo. Receptor source: a person aged 18-65 years who received the Ad26.COV2.S COVID-19 vaccine or a placebo.

This chain links TRBV7-3 with TRBJ2-1; 8 nucleotides match TRBD2. In germline, CDR1 is SGHTA, CDR2 FQGTGA. The CDR3 is made up of 13 amino acids. V lost 2 bases to trimming and J lost 6 bases; unmatched junction nucleotides: 0. The CDR3 here is CASSLGTSNEQFF. CDR3 DNA sequence: TGTGCCAGCAGCTTAGGGACTAGCAATGAGCAGTTCTTC.

The chain is built from TRBV28 and TRBJ2-1; 10 bases map to TRBD2. The germline V gene encodes CDR1 MDHEN and CDR2 SYDVKM. This CDR3 is 17 amino acids long. V dropped 3 bases and J dropped 6; count of bases not matched to a gene: 11. The CDR3 coding sequence is TGTGCCAGCAGTTTTCGGGGGTTCAGCGGGAGGGCCAATGAGCAGTTCTTC. This encodes CASSFRGFSGRANEQFF.

The chain joins TRBV6-1 to TRBJ1-5; D unresolved. CDR3 length: 17 amino acids. V lost 4 bases and J lost 5, with 21 bases in between. Germline values: CDR1 MNHNS, CDR2 SASEGT. The DNA for the CDR3 is TGTGCCAGCAGTGGGGGAATGGGGATTGGTGGGCATCAGCCCCAGCATTTT. Amino acids: CASSGGMGIGGHQPQHF.

The V call is TRBV7-3, the J call TRBJ2-5; TRBD2 is a possible D gene (5 bases). The V and J ends lost 2 bases and 4 bases respectively, with 17 bases between them. This CDR3 is 16 amino acids long. CDR1 and CDR2 from the germline V gene are SGHTA and FQGTGA. In DNA, the CDR3 is TGTGCCAGCAGCTTAGGATCGGGAACCCATCTAGAGACCCAGTACTTC. Its protein is CASSLGSGTHLETQYF.

This clone was counted once. V usage is TRBV27 and J usage is TRBJ2-1, with 7 bases identical to TRBD2. CDR3 length: 15 residues. CDR1 and CDR2 (germline): MNHEY, SMNVEV (reference sequence). The ends lost 5 bases at V and 0 bases at J; junction bases unmatched: 4. CDR3 region: CASSVAGSSYNEQFF. The CDR3 DNA follows: TGTGCCAGCAGTGTAGCGGGTAGCTCCTACAATGAGCAGTTCTTC.

J is TRBJ2-7 and V is TRBV7-2; 11 bases are shared with TRBD2. The ends lost 1 base at V and 6 bases at J; junction bases unmatched: 8. The CDR3 is 16 residues long. Germline CDR1 and CDR2: SGHTA and FQGNSA. The CDR3 here is CASSLGLAGGPGEQYF. The DNA for the CDR3 is TGTGCCAGCAGCTTAGGGTTAGCGGGAGGGCCGGGCGAGCAGTACTTC.

The chain recombines TRBV5-1 with TRBJ2-5, with D perhaps matching TRBD1 or TRBD2 (5 bases each). The CDR3 is 14 amino acids. V lost 6 bases and J 1 base, leaving 13 bases between the germline ends. The germline V gene encodes CDR1 SGHRS and CDR2 YFSETQ. For the CDR3, the DNA is TGCGCCAGCACCTTTAGGGGAGCCCAAGAGACCCAGTACTTC. Translated: CASTFRGAQETQYF.

The gene calls are TRBV6-1 and TRBJ1-5; D is ambiguous. Germline CDR1 and CDR2: MNHNS and SASEGT. Trimming left V 2 bases short and J 3 bases short, with 11 bases between. This CDR3 spans 15 amino acids. The CDR3 region has the DNA TGTGCCAGCAGTGAACACGCAAGTTCCAATCAGCCCCAGCATTTT. Protein product: CASSEHASSNQPQHF.

This sequence joins TRBV11-3 and TRBJ2-2; D possibly corresponds to TRBD2 (5 bases). The CDR3 length is 13 residues. V was cut by 1 base and J by 8 bases, with 8 bases left in between. Germline V lookup: CDR1 SGHNT, CDR2 YENEEA. The DNA of the CDR3 is TGTGCCAGCAGCTTAGCTAGCAGGGGGGAGCTGTTTTTT. It yields the protein CASSLASRGELFF.

The rearrangement links TRBV7-9 to TRBJ2-7, with 11 nucleotides matching TRBD1. Germline V gene sequence: CDR1 SEHNR, CDR2 FQNEAQ (reference sequence). The CDR3 covers 14 residues. The V gene end was trimmed by 5 bases and the J gene end by 7 bases; junction bases not matched to a gene: 7. This CDR3 is CASSPGQGASEQYF. CDR3 sequence (DNA): TGTGCCAGCAGCCCAGGACAGGGGGCGAGTGAGCAGTACTTC.

The chain combines TRBV2 with TRBJ2-2; 7 nucleotides agree with TRBD2. This CDR3 region has 16 residues. V trimming: 1 base; J trimming: 5 bases; junction bases outside the gene matches: 7. The germline CDR1 and CDR2 sequences are SNHLY and FYNNEI. The DNA of the CDR3 is TGTGCCAGCAGTGAAGGATGGGGGAGGGCGACCGGGGAGCTGTTTTTT. Its translation is CASSEGWGRATGELFF. Variable domain in full (rest from reference TRBV2 and TRBJ2-2): EPEVTQTPSHQVTQMGQEVILRCVPISNHLYFYWYRQILGQKVEFLVSFYNNEISEKSEIFDDQFSVERPDGSNFTLKIRSTKLEDSAMYFCASSEGWGRATGELFFGEGSRLTVL.

This clone showed up just once. The chain carries TRBV27 and TRBJ2-1; 13 nucleotides agree with TRBD2. V shed 1 base, J shed 5 bases, and the junction held 8 bases outside the gene matches. Per the germline V gene, CDR1 is MNHEY and CDR2 is SMNVEV (reference sequence). This CDR3 contains 18 residues. The chain's CDR3 is CASSLFIGGLAGNNEQFF. The CDR3, as DNA: TGTGCCAGCAGTTTATTTATTGGGGGACTAGCGGGAAACAATGAGCAGTTCTTC.

J is TRBJ1-2 and V is TRBV5-4, with D maybe TRBD1 (5 bases). Deletions cut 4 bases from V and 4 bases from J, with 14 bases between. Per the germline V gene, CDR1 is SGHNT and CDR2 is YYREEE (reference sequence). The CDR3 is 14 residues long. The CDR3 reads CASSRGQEPYGYTF. CDR3 DNA sequence: TGTGCCAGCAGCAGGGGCCAGGAACCCTATGGCTACACCTTC. Supplemented by reference TRBV5-4 and TRBJ1-2, the full variable domain reads ETGVTQSPTHLIKTRGQQVTLRCSSQSGHNTVSWYQQALGQGPQFIFQYYREEENGRGNFPPRFSGLQFPNYSSELNVNALELDDSALYLCASSRGQEPYGYTFGSGTRLTVV.

V usage is TRBV4-3 and J usage is TRBJ2-1; 8 nucleotides agree with TRBD2. The CDR3 is 15 residues long. Unmatched junction bases numbered 3, after V lost 0 bases and J lost 5 bases. Germline values: CDR1 LGHNA, CDR2 YSLEER. The CDR3 sequence is CASSQDGRGDNEQFF. As DNA, the CDR3 is TGCGCCAGCAGCCAAGATGGGCGGGGGGACAATGAGCAGTTCTTC.

In this sample, this clone turned up once. V is TRBV5-1 and J is TRBJ2-7; 10 positions agree with TRBD2. Germline V gene lookup returns CDR1 SGHRS and CDR2 YFSETQ. The J segment lost 4 bases and the V segment lost 5 bases, leaving 6 bases of the junction unmatched. The CDR3 is made up of 14 amino acids. The CDR3 spells CASSRSSGSYEQYF. Here the CDR3 DNA reads TGCGCCAGCAGTCGGTCTAGCGGGAGTTACGAGCAGTACTTC.

This clone appeared once. The J gene is TRBJ2-6, the V gene TRBV3-1 (or the pseudogene TRBV3-2); D remains ambiguous. The germline gives CDR1 LGHDT, CDR2 YNNKEL (reference sequence). The V end was cut by 4 bases, the J end by 0 bases, with 13 bases between. The CDR3 contains 17 residues. CDR3 protein: CASSLGLKISGANVLTF. The CDR3 region has the DNA TGTGCCAGCAGCCTGGGTCTAAAGATCTCTGGGGCCAACGTCCTGACTTTC.

The chain combines TRBV4-2 with TRBJ2-5, with 11 positions matching TRBD1. With V trimmed by 0 bases and J by 9 bases, 12 bases remained unmatched. This CDR3 region has 17 residues. CDR1 is LGHNA and CDR2 is YNFKEQ in the germline V gene. CDR3 nucleotides: TGTGCCAGCAGCCAAGATGCCGGACAGGGGGCGGCGGGGGCCCAGTACTTC. It is translated as CASSQDAGQGAAGAQYF.

The chain has TRBV7-9 and TRBJ2-2, with D maybe TRBD1 (6 bases). The CDR3 runs 15 residues. CDR1 is SEHNR and CDR2 is FQNEAQ in the germline V gene (reference sequence). The V end lost 3 bases, the J end lost 4 bases, and 12 bases lay between the germline ends. CDR3 nucleotide sequence: TGTGCCAGCAGCTTGGGACACCCGGGCACCGGGGAGCTGTTTTTT. Translated: CASSLGHPGTGELFF.

This chain joins TRBV5-5 and TRBJ2-2; D is possibly TRBD2 (5 bases). This CDR3 spans 17 amino acids. Per germline, CDR1 SGHKS and CDR2 YYEKEE (reference sequence). The germline V and J ends were trimmed by 0 bases and 3 bases, with 15 bases remaining between them. This CDR3 reads CASSLVASLPDTGELFF. The CDR3, as DNA: TGTGCCAGCAGCTTGGTGGCTAGCCTCCCCGACACCGGGGAGCTGTTTTTT.

V is TRBV7-2 and J is TRBJ1-1, with D tentatively TRBD1 (6 bases). The CDR3 extends over 16 amino acids. Trimming removed 1 base at V and 4 bases at J, with 16 bases between. Germline assignment: CDR1 SGHTA and CDR2 FQGNSA. The CDR3 loop reads CASSLGAGGAGTEAFF. CDR3 DNA sequence: TGTGCCAGCAGCTTAGGAGCTGGGGGGGCAGGCACTGAAGCTTTCTTT.

CDR3 nucleotide sequence: TGTGCCACCAGTGATTCGACTAGCGCTTCCTACGAGCAGTACTTC. It encodes CATSDSTSASYEQYF. The rearrangement links TRBV24-1 to TRBJ2-7; 8 bases are shared with TRBD2. V dropped 2 bases and J dropped 1; count of bases not matched to a gene: 3. CDR1 KGHDR and CDR2 SFDVKD come from the germline V gene. This CDR3 contains 15 residues.

This rearrangement joins TRBV28 to TRBJ2-7, with TRBD1 as a possible D gene (6 bases). CDR1 and CDR2 (germline): MDHEN, SYDVKM. The germline V and J ends were trimmed by 8 bases and 7 bases, with 18 bases remaining between them. The CDR3 is made up of 13 amino acids. CDR3 amino acids: CASSPTGRREQYF. In DNA form, the CDR3 reads TGTGCCAGCTCCCCGACAGGCCGGAGGGAGCAGTACTTC.

The gene calls are TRBV5-1 and TRBJ1-6; D unresolved. This CDR3 contains 13 residues. CDR1 is SGHRS and CDR2 is YFSETQ in the germline V gene. V lost 0 bases and J 7 bases, leaving 5 bases between the germline ends. DNA for the CDR3: TGCGCCAGCAGCTTGGGGCAAAATTCACCCCTCCACTTT. Protein: CASSLGQNSPLHF.

The V call is TRBV27, the J call TRBJ2-3; D remains ambiguous. V lost 4 bases, J lost 3 bases, and 17 bases lay in between. Germline-derived CDR1 and CDR2 are MNHEY and SMNVEV (reference sequence). The CDR3 spans 16 residues. CDR3 sequence: CASSSTGRHLTDTQYF. CDR3 DNA sequence: TGTGCCAGCAGTTCCACGGGTCGTCATCTTACAGATACGCAGTATTTT.

This rearrangement joins TRBV9 to TRBJ2-5; 8 bases map to TRBD2. Germline CDR1 is SGDLS and CDR2 is YYNGEE. The CDR3 sequence is 16 residues long. Unmatched junction bases numbered 5, after V lost 0 bases and J lost 1 base. CDR3 sequence (DNA): TGTGCCAGCAGCGTAGTCTCGGGAGGGCCCCAAGAGACCCAGTACTTC. This encodes CASSVVSGGPQETQYF.

The chain combines TRBV19 with TRBJ2-7; 7 bases agree with TRBD1. The germline gives CDR1 LNHDA, CDR2 SQIVND (reference sequence). There are 14 residues in the CDR3. The junction had 5 bases not matched to a gene; V was cut back by 4 bases and J by 2 bases. The CDR3 sequence is CASSKGQSTYEQYF. CDR3 coding DNA: TGTGCCAGTAGTAAGGGACAGAGCACCTACGAGCAGTACTTC.

This sequence joins TRBV3-1 (or the pseudogene TRBV3-2) and TRBJ2-2; D call uncertain. CDR3 length: 14 residues. Germline assignment: CDR1 LGHDT and CDR2 YNNKEL (reference sequence). The germline V and J ends were trimmed by 0 bases and 5 bases, with 7 bases remaining between them. The CDR3 nucleotides are TGTGCCAGCAGCCAAGAGTGGGGAACCGGGGAGCTGTTTTTT. This translates into CASSQEWGTGELFF.

J is TRBJ2-5 and V is TRBV5-4; TRBD2 aligns across 13 bases. CDR1 and CDR2 from the germline V gene are SGHNT and YYREEE (reference sequence). There are 16 residues in the CDR3. The J segment lost 1 base and the V segment lost 3 bases, leaving 3 bases of the junction unmatched. The CDR3, as DNA: TGTGCCAGCAGCTCGGGACTAGCGGGAACCCAAGAGACCCAGTACTTC. It encodes CASSSGLAGTQETQYF.

The chain recombines TRBV28 with TRBJ2-3; no firm D call. Germline lookup yields CDR1 MDHEN and CDR2 SYDVKM. With 9 bases removed from V and 7 bases from J, the gap between germline ends came to 20 bases. The CDR3 is 14 amino acids. CDR3 bases: TGTGCCAGACGGTCGTCTTCTAGTTCATATACGCAGTATTTT. Translation: CARRSSSSSYTQYF.

This clone showed up just a few times. The rearrangement joins TRBV2 to TRBJ2-1, with 11 positions matching TRBD2. Germline V CDR1 and CDR2: SNHLY, FYNNEI. CDR3 length: 17 residues. Trimming cost V 4 bases and J 3 bases; bases outside gene matches: 8. CDR3 amino acids: CASSGSLAGGHYNEQFF. In nucleotides, the CDR3 is TGTGCCAGCAGTGGGAGCCTAGCGGGAGGTCACTACAATGAGCAGTTCTTC.

In this sample, this clone turned up once. This chain uses TRBV4-1 with TRBJ2-1, with no clear D. Per the germline V gene, CDR1 is MGHRA and CDR2 is YSYEKL. Trimming left V 1 base short and J 9 bases short, with 10 bases between. The CDR3 consists of 13 residues. CDR3 in DNA: TGCGCCAGCAGCCAAGGGAGCTGGGGTGAGCAGTTCTTC. Encoded protein: CASSQGSWGEQFF.